The 3 T cell receptor beta chains below come from one sample, sequenced in a study of blood T cell repertoires in COVID-19 (dated by TCRdb to 2019 to 2021). The library relied on the immunoSEQ multiplex PCR assay. Sourced from immuneACCESS, this table was stored by TCRdb with only in-frame sequences that have V and J called. A share of the clones is absent; for the studies checked, an unresolved V gene accounts for under half, and the remainder has no known explanation. A total of tens of thousands of clones appear in this sample, around nine tenths of them only once. The ten largest account for about 4.3% of the sample. The sample consisted of peripheral blood. The receptor set was obtained from a man aged 55 to 69 with acute or convalescent COVID-19.

This clone has only one observation. The V call is TRBV7-3, the J call TRBJ1-5; 8 bases map to TRBD1. The CDR3 is 18 amino acids. Germline CDR1 is SGHTA and CDR2 is FQGTGA. V was clipped by 2 bases and J by 0 bases; unmatched bases: 9. CDR3 amino acids: CASSLFYGTGYSNQPQHF. The CDR3 coding sequence is TGTGCCAGCAGCTTATTCTACGGGACAGGCTATAGCAATCAGCCCCAGCATTTT.

This clone was recorded only once. One junction end disagrees with the germline gene, perhaps due to a read error. The chain couples TRBV18 to TRBJ1-5, with TRBD1 matching 7 bases. Germline V gene sequence: CDR1 KGHSH, CDR2 LQKENI. This CDR3 comprises 15 residues. CDR3 protein: CASSPPGQTNQPQHF. CDR3 DNA: TGTGCCAGCTCGCCACCGGGACAGACTAATCAGCCCCAGCATTTT.

This clone was counted a single time. This sequence joins TRBV28 and TRBJ2-3; 8 bases align to TRBD2. V shed 4 bases and J 6 bases; nucleotides not matched to a gene: 3. Germline CDR1 is MDHEN and CDR2 is SYDVKM. This CDR3 comprises 13 residues. For the CDR3, the DNA is TGTGCCAGCAGTTCGGCTAGCGGGGATACGCAGTATTTT. It is translated as CASSSASGDTQYF.